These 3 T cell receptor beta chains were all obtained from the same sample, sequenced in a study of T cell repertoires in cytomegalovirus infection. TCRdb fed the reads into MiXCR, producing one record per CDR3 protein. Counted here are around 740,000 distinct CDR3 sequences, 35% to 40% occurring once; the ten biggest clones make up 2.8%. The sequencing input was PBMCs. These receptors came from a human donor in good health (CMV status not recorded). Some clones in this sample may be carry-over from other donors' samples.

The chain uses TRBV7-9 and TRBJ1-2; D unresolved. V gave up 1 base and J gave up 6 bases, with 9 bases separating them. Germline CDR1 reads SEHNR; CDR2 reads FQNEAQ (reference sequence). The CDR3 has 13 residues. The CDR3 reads CASSLGSFDGYTF. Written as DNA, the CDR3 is TGTGCCAGCAGCTTAGGGTCTTTTGATGGCTACACCTTC.

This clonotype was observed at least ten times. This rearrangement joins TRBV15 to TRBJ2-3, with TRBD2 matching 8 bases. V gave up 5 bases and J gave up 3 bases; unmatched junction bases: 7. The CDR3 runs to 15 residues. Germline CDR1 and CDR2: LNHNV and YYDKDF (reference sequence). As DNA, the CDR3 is TGTGCCACCAGCCGTAGCGGGGAGACTACAGATACGCAGTATTTT. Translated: CATSRSGETTDTQYF. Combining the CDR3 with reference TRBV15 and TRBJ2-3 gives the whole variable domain DAMVIQNPRYQVTQFGKPVTLSCSQTLNHNVMYWYQQKSSQAPKLLFHYYDKDFNNEADTPDNFQSRRPNTSFCFLDIRSPGLGDTAMYLCATSRSGETTDTQYFGPGTRLTVL.

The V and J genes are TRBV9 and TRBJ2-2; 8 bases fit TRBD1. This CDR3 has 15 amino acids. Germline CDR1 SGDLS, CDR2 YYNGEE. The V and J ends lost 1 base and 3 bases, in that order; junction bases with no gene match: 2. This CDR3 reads CASSVPDRDTGELFF. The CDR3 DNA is TGTGCCAGCAGCGTACCGGACAGGGACACCGGGGAGCTGTTTTTT.